This entry lists 22 T cell receptor beta chains sequenced from one sample in a study of T cell repertoires in cytomegalovirus infection. TCRdb passed the reads through MiXCR, listing each CDR3 protein once. The sample shows about 530,000 distinct CDR3 sequences, approximately 26% of them seen only once. Input material: PBMCs. These receptors were taken from a human donor in good health (CMV status not recorded). Some clones in this sample may be carry-over from other donors' samples.

CDR3 in DNA: TGTGCCAGCAGTGCGACGGGAGTCGAGCAGTACGTC. This codes for CASSATGVEQYV. The chain uses TRBV12-3 or TRBV12-4 and TRBJ2-7; D perhaps matches TRBD2 (6 bases). The CDR3 runs to 12 residues. Trimming took 5 bases from V and 6 from J, leaving 11 bases between them.

This clonotype showed up just a few times. The chain links TRBV20-1 to TRBJ2-3; no firm D call. Trimming removed 0 bases from V and 3 bases from J, with 4 bases in between. Germline assignment: CDR1 DFQATT and CDR2 SNEGSKA (reference sequence). The CDR3 is 12 residues long. CDR3 sequence (DNA): TGCAGTGCTAGAGAAGTGACAGATACGCAGTATTTT. It is translated as CSAREVTDTQYF.

This clonotype was seen a handful of times. The rearrangement uses TRBV2 and TRBJ2-3; perhaps D is TRBD1 or TRBD2 (7 bases each). Germline lookup yields CDR1 SNHLY and CDR2 FYNNEI. The V gene lost 8 bases and the J gene lost 2 bases, with 14 bases spanning the gap. The CDR3 spans 14 residues. CDR3 residues: CASGRDRDTDTQYF. CDR3 nucleotide sequence: TGTGCCAGCGGGAGGGACAGAGACACAGATACGCAGTATTTT.

The gene calls are TRBV7-2 and TRBJ2-7, with unresolved D. Per the germline V gene, CDR1 is SGHTA and CDR2 is FQGNSA. The CDR3 spans 13 residues. Trimming took 1 base from V and 6 from J, leaving 10 bases between them. The CDR3 DNA follows: TGTGCCAGCAGCTTAGAAGTCGGGCGCGAGCAGTACTTC. Encoded protein: CASSLEVGREQYF.

The chain uses TRBV19 and TRBJ1-3, with TRBD1 identical over 7 bases. Per germline, CDR1 LNHDA and CDR2 SQIVND (reference sequence). This CDR3 comprises 15 residues. The junction had 7 bases not matched to a gene; V was cut back by 0 bases and J by 8 bases. In DNA, the CDR3 is TGTGCCAGTAGTATAGACAAGGGGGCACAGGACACCATATATTTT. This encodes CASSIDKGAQDTIYF.

This clonotype was counted a few times. The chain carries TRBV6-2 or TRBV6-3 and TRBJ2-1, with a possible D match to TRBD2 (6 bases). V was pared by 5 bases and J by 6 bases, with 23 bases between. CDR1 is MNHEY and CDR2 is SVGEGT in the germline V gene. This CDR3 is 17 amino acids long. For the CDR3, the DNA is TGTGCCAGCAGTAACCCTCCGGTCGGGAGCTCCGGCAATGAGCAGTTCTTC. This codes for CASSNPPVGSSGNEQFF.

The V call is TRBV5-5, the J call TRBJ2-4, with TRBD1 as a possible D gene (5 bases). The CDR3 sequence is 14 residues long. V dropped 2 bases and J dropped 9 bases, with 15 bases sitting between them. Germline CDR1 reads SGHKS; CDR2 reads YYEKEE (reference sequence). In DNA form, the CDR3 reads TGTGCCAGCAGCTTAGAGGTCCCAGGGCCCATTCAGTACTTC. This translates into CASSLEVPGPIQYF.

This rearrangement joins TRBV30 to TRBJ2-2; 8 bases are shared with TRBD2. Germline assignment: CDR1 GTSNPN and CDR2 SVGIG (reference sequence). With 4 bases clipped from V and 2 bases from J, the junction kept 12 bases outside the gene matches. This CDR3 is 17 amino acids long. The CDR3 spells CAWKRGGNPTNTGELFF. CDR3 DNA: TGTGCCTGGAAACGGGGGGGTAACCCCACTAACACCGGGGAGCTGTTTTTT. The complete variable domain, with remaining parts taken from reference TRBV30 and TRBJ2-2, reads SQTIHQWPATLVQPVGSPLSLECTVEGTSNPNLYWYRQAAGRGLQLLFYSVGIGQISSEVPQNLSASRPQDRQFILSSKKLLLSDSGFYLCAWKRGGNPTNTGELFFGEGSRLTVL.

This clonotype appeared a few times. The rearrangement uses TRBV7-3 and TRBJ2-2; no firm D call. The CDR3 loop spans 13 amino acids. Per the germline V gene, CDR1 is SGHTA and CDR2 is FQGTGA. The V gene lost 2 bases and the J gene lost 6 bases, with 7 bases spanning the gap. CDR3 in amino acids: CASSLQESGELFF. CDR3 DNA: TGTGCCAGCAGCTTACAGGAATCCGGGGAGCTGTTTTTT.

This clonotype was counted many times. The rearrangement links TRBV7-2 to TRBJ1-1; D gene ambiguous. CDR1 and CDR2 (germline): SGHTA, FQGNSA. The CDR3 spans 13 residues. V lost 5 bases, J lost 10 bases, and 17 bases lay in between. Here the CDR3 reads CASSPDPPRGAFF. Here the CDR3 DNA reads TGTGCCAGCAGCCCGGACCCCCCTCGGGGAGCTTTCTTT.

This clonotype turned up a few times. CDR3 amino acids: CASSQARQGSTEAFF. Written as DNA, the CDR3 is TGTGCCAGCAGCCAAGCACGTCAGGGGAGCACTGAAGCTTTCTTT. This rearrangement joins TRBV14 to TRBJ1-1, with a tentative D call TRBD1 (6 bases). CDR3 length equals 15 residues. Trimming took 1 base from V and 4 from J, leaving 13 bases between them. CDR1 is SGHDN, CDR2 FVKESK, per germline.

The rearrangement uses TRBV18 and TRBJ2-3; TRBD2 matches at 8 bases. This CDR3 region has 15 residues. V shed 1 base, J shed 4 bases, and the junction held 4 bases outside the gene matches. The germline V gene has CDR1 KGHSH and CDR2 LQKENI. CDR3 bases: TGTGCCAGCTCACCACTCACGGGAGGGGCAGATACGCAGTATTTT. It encodes CASSPLTGGADTQYF.

This clonotype was seen a few times. V and J are TRBV6-5 and TRBJ1-1, with 7 nucleotides matching TRBD1. V was clipped by 2 bases and J by 6 bases; unmatched bases: 6. This CDR3 region has 14 residues. Looked up from germline, CDR1 is MNHEY and CDR2 is SVGAGI. CDR3 coding DNA: TGTGCCAGCAGTTACGGGACAGACCAAGCTGAAGCTTTCTTT. It specifies CASSYGTDQAEAFF.

This clonotype was observed many times. This sequence joins TRBV6-1 and TRBJ1-3; no reliable D call. V lost 7 bases and J lost 0, with 16 bases in between. This CDR3 is 16 amino acids long. Germline V gene lookup returns CDR1 MNHNS and CDR2 SASEGT. The CDR3 loop is CASTFGGFNSGNTIYF. The CDR3 DNA reads TGTGCCAGCACCTTCGGCGGCTTCAACTCTGGAAACACCATATATTTT.

The rearrangement uses TRBV7-9 and TRBJ2-7; TRBD1 aligns across 9 bases. This CDR3 comprises 17 residues. CDR1 and CDR2 (germline): SEHNR, FQNEAQ (reference sequence). Losses at the gene ends were 5 bases for V and 2 bases for J; bases not matched to a gene: 13. The CDR3 DNA reads TGTGCCAGCAGCGCCGAGGACAGGGGAGGGCTCCCCTACGAGCAGTACGTC. Translating it yields CASSAEDRGGLPYEQYV.

This clonotype has a handful of counts. V is TRBV7-9 and J is TRBJ1-1; 9 bases are shared with TRBD1. CDR3 length: 14 amino acids. V lost 7 bases and J lost 4; bases outside the gene matches: 7. Germline V gene sequence: CDR1 SEHNR, CDR2 FQNEAQ (reference sequence). The CDR3 loop reads CASIQQGASTEAFF. Written as DNA, the CDR3 is TGTGCCAGCATCCAACAGGGGGCAAGCACTGAAGCTTTCTTT.

With regard to this clonotype: An end of the junction differs from the germline gene, which may be a read error. The chain has TRBV5-3 and TRBJ1-1; maybe TRBD1 (5 bases). TRBV5-3 belongs to the ORF category, with a function that is uncertain. The CDR3 contains 15 residues. CDR3 in DNA: TGTGCCAGCAGCTCCGGTGGGGGGAGGAACACTGAAGCTTTCTTT. It is translated as CASSSGGGRNTEAFF.

This clonotype was observed a few times. V usage is TRBV7-2 and J usage is TRBJ2-5; D is undetermined. The CDR3 sequence is 13 residues long. From germline, CDR1 is SGHTA and CDR2 FQGNSA. Trimming removed 7 bases from V and 5 bases from J, with 14 bases in between. The CDR3 DNA is TGTGCCAGCACCATCTTGTCTCGGGAGACCCAGTACTTC. Amino acid sequence: CASTILSRETQYF.

V usage is TRBV6-2 or TRBV6-3 and J usage is TRBJ2-2; 11 bases fit TRBD2. The CDR3 sequence is 17 residues long. The V gene's germline CDR1 is MNHEY and CDR2 SVGEGT. Unmatched junction bases numbered 9, after V lost 4 bases and J lost 5 bases. The CDR3 sequence is CASSSTSGSWKTGELFF. The DNA for the CDR3 is TGTGCCAGCAGTTCAACTAGCGGGAGCTGGAAAACCGGGGAGCTGTTTTTT.

The sample holds many counts of this clonotype. The V and J genes are TRBV7-8 and TRBJ2-5; D is undetermined. CDR1 and CDR2 (germline): SGHVS, FQNEAQ. The CDR3 runs to 14 residues. V was trimmed by 2 bases and J by 1 base, leaving 8 bases between them. The CDR3 DNA reads as TGTGCCAGCAGCTTACGTGTCAGCCAAGAGACCCAGTACTTC. This translates into CASSLRVSQETQYF. The full variable domain, in which reference TRBV7-8 and TRBJ2-5 provide the parts outside the CDR3, is GAGVSQSPRYKVAKRGQDVALRCDPISGHVSLFWYQQALGQGPEFLTYFQNEAQLDKSGLPSDRFFAERPEGSVSTLKIQRTQQEDSAVYLCASSLRVSQETQYFGPGTRLLVL.

Only a few counts were recorded for this clonotype. The gene calls are TRBV6-5 and TRBJ2-3; D could derive from TRBD1 or TRBD2 (5 bases each). Germline CDR1 reads MNHEY; CDR2 reads SVGAGI. The CDR3 consists of 15 residues. Trimming removed 2 bases from V and 6 bases from J, with 15 bases in between. This CDR3 reads CASSYRGDRGDTQYF. The CDR3 DNA follows: TGTGCCAGCAGTTACAGGGGCGACCGCGGGGATACGCAGTATTTT.

The chain links TRBV6-2 or TRBV6-3 to TRBJ1-5; no firm D call. Germline V gene lookup returns CDR1 MNHEY and CDR2 SVGEGT. This CDR3 has 14 amino acids. V dropped 7 bases and J dropped 5 bases, with 15 bases sitting between them. The DNA for the CDR3 is TGTGCCAGCATGGTCCAAGGGTATCATCAGCCCCAGCATTTT. It encodes CASMVQGYHQPQHF.